This TCR beta chain came from a study of technical replicates of blood from several donors. The table came from immunoSEQ multiplex PCR; TCRdb's copy has only in-frame clones and leaves some out. The sample yields around 72,000 clones, roughly 92% seen once. V was trimmed by 4 bases and J by 5 bases, leaving 12 bases between them. Germline V gives CDR1 GTSNPN, CDR2 SVGIG (reference sequence). There are 13 residues in the CDR3. The rearrangement joins TRBV30 to TRBJ2-1; maybe TRBD2 (5 bases). The receptor was derived from a human donor in good health. Sequenced: T cells isolated from PBMCs. CDR3 DNA sequence: TGTGCCTGGACGTCTACTAGGGACAATGAGCAGTTCTTC. Translation: CAWTSTRDNEQFF.